One sample yielded the 21 T cell receptor beta chains listed below, sequenced in a study of T cell responses to AZD1222 COVID-19 vaccine. Clones were read by immunoSEQ multiplex PCR, and TCRdb kept only the in-frame ones, dropping some. The sample lists 95,000 to 150,000 clones, approximately 88% occurring once. Sample: peripheral blood, taken on day 0 of AZD1222 vaccination. These receptors came from an adult in good health.

The chain combines TRBV5-1 with TRBJ2-7; 7 bases agree with TRBD1. J gave up 1 base and V 2 bases, and 3 bases lay outside the gene matches. This CDR3 is built from 14 residues. Germline loops: CDR1 SGHRS, CDR2 YFSETQ. The CDR3 region is CASSFGQASYEQYF. The CDR3 nucleotides are TGCGCCAGCAGCTTCGGACAGGCATCCTACGAGCAGTACTTC.

The gene calls are TRBV27 and TRBJ1-6; D is perhaps TRBD1 (6 bases). This CDR3 is built from 17 residues. V lost 1 base and J 6 bases, leaving 16 bases between the germline ends. CDR1 and CDR2 (germline): MNHEY, SMNVEV (reference sequence). CDR3 sequence: CASSLFSTGRRNSPLHF. The DNA for the CDR3 is TGTGCCAGCAGTTTATTTAGTACAGGGAGGCGTAATTCACCCCTCCACTTT.

The chain carries TRBV7-2 and TRBJ2-7; a weak D match, TRBD2 (6 bases). CDR1 and CDR2 from the germline V gene are SGHTA and FQGNSA. The germline V and J ends were trimmed by 1 base and 3 bases, with 10 bases remaining between them. The CDR3 is made up of 14 amino acids. Written as DNA, the CDR3 is TGTGCCAGCAGCTTAGTGGAGGGCCTCTACGAGCAGTACTTC. It specifies CASSLVEGLYEQYF. The whole variable domain, remainder taken from reference TRBV7-2 and TRBJ2-7, is GAGVSQSPSNKVTEKGKDVELRCDPISGHTALYWYRQSLGQGLEFLIYFQGNSAPDKSGLPSDRFSAERTGGSVSTLTIQRTQQEDSAVYLCASSLVEGLYEQYFGPGTRLTVT.

The CDR3 region is CASSFGGGFFEGLFF. DNA for the CDR3: TGTGCCAGCAGCTTTGGCGGCGGATTTTTCGAAGGACTGTTTTTT. This chain links TRBV11-2 with TRBJ1-4; D remains ambiguous. CDR3 length: 15 residues. Germline values: CDR1 SGHAT, CDR2 FQNNGV. V was shortened by 3 bases and J by 13 bases, with 21 bases between the two germline ends.

This clone was detected only once. The gene calls are TRBV11-3 and TRBJ2-6, with TRBD1 matching over 9 bases. With 6 bases clipped from V and 3 bases from J, the junction kept 15 bases outside the gene matches. This CDR3 is built from 19 residues. Germline V gene lookup returns CDR1 SGHNT and CDR2 YENEEA. In nucleotides, the CDR3 is TGTGCCAGCAGAAGGACAGGGGCGCGAAGCTGGCTTGGGGCCAACGTCCTGACTTTC. Its translation is CASRRTGARSWLGANVLTF.

V is TRBV3-1 (or the pseudogene TRBV3-2) and J is TRBJ2-7; a possible D gene is TRBD1 (6 bases). Germline V gene lookup returns CDR1 LGHDT and CDR2 YNNKEL (reference sequence). The ends were cut back, 9 bases at V and 2 bases at J, with 11 bases in the middle. The CDR3 extends over 12 amino acids. The CDR3 DNA reads TGTGCCAGTACGGACAGCCCCTACGAGCAGTACTTC. It specifies CASTDSPYEQYF.

CDR3 loop: CASSGPNTPVGELFF. The CDR3 DNA reads as TGTGCCAGCAGCGGACCTAATACACCGGTCGGGGAGCTGTTTTTT. The chain couples TRBV7-3 to TRBJ2-2; D is ambiguous. The CDR3 is 15 amino acids. Between the trimmed V and J ends, which lost 5 bases and 7 bases, there was a span of 17 bases. The germline V gene encodes CDR1 SGHTA and CDR2 FQGTGA. Drawing the rest from reference TRBV7-3 and TRBJ2-2, the complete variable domain is GAGVSQTPSNKVTEKGKYVELRCDPISGHTALYWYRQSLGQGPEFLIYFQGTGAADDSGLPNDRFFAVRPEGSVSTLKIQRTERGDSAVYLCASSGPNTPVGELFFGEGSRLTVL.

J is TRBJ2-3 and V is TRBV19, with TRBD1 matching over 10 bases. The CDR3 consists of 16 residues. Germline assignment: CDR1 LNHDA and CDR2 SQIVND (reference sequence). V lost 5 bases and J lost 9; bases outside the gene matches: 14. The CDR3 loop reads CASSYPGQGSGETQYF. Written as DNA, the CDR3 is TGTGCCAGTAGTTACCCGGGACAGGGGTCGGGGGAAACGCAGTATTTT. The whole variable domain, remainder taken from reference TRBV19 and TRBJ2-3, is DGGITQSPKYLFRKEGQNVTLSCEQNLNHDAMYWYRQDPGQGLRLIYYSQIVNDFQKGDIAEGYSVSREKKESFPLTVTSAQKNPTAFYLCASSYPGQGSGETQYFGPGTRLTVL.

The chain employs TRBV29-1 and TRBJ2-7, with TRBD2 identical over 8 bases. Germline V lookup: CDR1 SQVTM, CDR2 ANQGSEA. This CDR3 has 14 amino acids. Trimming cost V 7 bases and J 6 bases; bases outside gene matches: 14. The CDR3 DNA reads as TGCAGCGCCAACGGGGAGCGGGAGTTCGGCGAGCAGTACTTC. The encoded protein is CSANGEREFGEQYF.

The chain uses TRBV7-9 and TRBJ1-3, with a weak D call TRBD1 (6 bases). Per germline, CDR1 SEHNR and CDR2 FQNEAQ (reference sequence). Trimming took off 5 bases at V and 0 bases at J, with 17 bases between the two ends. CDR3 length: 17 residues. The CDR3 here is CASSNETGTNSGNTIYF. CDR3 nucleotide sequence: TGTGCCAGCAGCAATGAAACAGGGACAAACTCTGGAAACACCATATATTTT. Supplemented by reference TRBV7-9 and TRBJ1-3, the full variable domain reads DTGVSQNPRHKITKRGQNVTFRCDPISEHNRLYWYRQTLGQGPEFLTYFQNEAQLEKSRLLSDRFSAERPKGSFSTLEIQRTEQGDSAMYLCASSNETGTNSGNTIYFGEGSWLTVV.

The genes are TRBV4-3 and TRBJ1-5; D is perhaps TRBD1 (5 bases). The V end was cut by 1 base, the J end by 6 bases, with 13 bases between. The germline gives CDR1 LGHNA, CDR2 YSLEER. The CDR3 contains 15 residues. CDR3 nucleotide sequence: TGCGCCAGCAGCCAAGGTGGGGACCCGGGTCAGCCCCAGCATTTT. Translated: CASSQGGDPGQPQHF.

The chain is built from TRBV10-2 and TRBJ2-7; TRBD2 aligns across 8 bases. The CDR3 spans 16 residues. The germline V gene has CDR1 WSHSY and CDR2 SAAADI. V shed 6 bases, J shed 6 bases, and the junction held 16 bases outside the gene matches. The chain's CDR3 is CASRPTQAGGWSEQYF. As DNA, the CDR3 is TGCGCCAGCAGACCGACGCAGGCGGGAGGATGGAGCGAGCAGTACTTC.

The chain combines TRBV12-3 or TRBV12-4 with TRBJ1-5, with D perhaps matching TRBD1 (5 bases). V was pared by 3 bases and J by 7 bases, with 10 bases between. The CDR3 is 13 amino acids. The CDR3 nucleotides are TGTGCCAGCAGTTTGGGGGGAGGGCAGCCCCAGCATTTT. Translating gives CASSLGGGQPQHF.

This clone has only one observation. The rearrangement joins TRBV7-9 to TRBJ1-3; D remains ambiguous. V lost 1 base, J lost 1 base, and 11 bases lay in between. The CDR3 consists of 16 residues. Germline CDR1 and CDR2: SEHNR and FQNEAQ (reference sequence). Here the CDR3 reads CASSLGGFFSGNTIYF. CDR3 bases: TGTGCCAGCAGCTTAGGCGGGTTTTTTTCTGGAAACACCATATATTTT. The entire variable domain, with the rest obtained from reference TRBV7-9 and TRBJ1-3, is as follows: DTGVSQNPRHKITKRGQNVTFRCDPISEHNRLYWYRQTLGQGPEFLTYFQNEAQLEKSRLLSDRFSAERPKGSFSTLEIQRTEQGDSAMYLCASSLGGFFSGNTIYFGEGSWLTVV.

This chain joins TRBV7-2 and TRBJ2-1; the match to TRBD2 covers 13 bases. This CDR3 spans 16 amino acids. V trimming: 4 bases; J trimming: 2 bases; junction bases outside the gene matches: 2. Germline lookup yields CDR1 SGHTA and CDR2 FQGNSA. As DNA, the CDR3 is TGTGCCAGCAGCTCCGGACTAGCGGGGGCCTACAATGAGCAGTTCTTC. It yields the protein CASSSGLAGAYNEQFF.

J is TRBJ2-2 and V is TRBV30; TRBD1 is a possible D gene (5 bases). With 4 bases removed from V and 3 bases from J, the gap between germline ends came to 15 bases. This CDR3 comprises 15 residues. The germline V gene encodes CDR1 GTSNPN and CDR2 SVGIG (reference sequence). The CDR3 DNA follows: TGTGCCTGGAATACCCCGGACACAGACACCGGGGAGCTGTTTTTT. Translated, it gives CAWNTPDTDTGELFF.

This chain links TRBV6-5 with TRBJ1-3, with 9 bases matching TRBD1. The V gene's germline CDR1 is MNHEY and CDR2 SVGAGI. The trim removed 4 bases at V and 7 bases at J, leaving 5 bases unmatched. The CDR3 consists of 14 residues. The CDR3 reads CASSWDREDNTIYF. The CDR3 DNA sequence: TGTGCCAGCAGTTGGGACAGGGAAGACAACACCATATATTTT.

V gene TRBV14 combines with J gene TRBJ1-2, with 8 bases matching TRBD1. The V gene's germline CDR1 is SGHDN and CDR2 FVKESK. V lost 0 bases to trimming and J lost 12 bases; unmatched junction nucleotides: 9. The CDR3 covers 14 residues. CDR3 DNA sequence: TGTGCCAGCAGCCAAGATCGCAGGACAGGGAGTAACACCTTC. This sequence encodes CASSQDRRTGSNTF. Based on the CDR3 plus reference TRBV14 and TRBJ1-2, the full variable domain is EAGVTQFPSHSVIEKGQTVTLRCDPISGHDNLYWYRRVMGKEIKFLLHFVKESKQDESGMPNNRFLAERTGGTYSTLKVQPAELEDSGVYFCASSQDRRTGSNTFGSGTRLTVV.

The V gene is TRBV5-1, the J gene TRBJ2-1, with TRBD2 as a possible D gene (6 bases). The germline CDR1 and CDR2 sequences are SGHRS and YFSETQ. V lost 7 bases to trimming and J lost 9 bases, with 14 bases between them. This CDR3 comprises 12 residues. CDR3 in amino acids: CASGTGGAEQFF. In nucleotides, the CDR3 is TGCGCCAGCGGGACTGGAGGCGCTGAGCAGTTCTTC.

This chain links TRBV6-4 with TRBJ1-3; TRBD1 is a possible D gene (6 bases). Germline V lookup: CDR1 MRHNA, CDR2 SNTAGT. This CDR3 comprises 15 residues. V lost 6 bases and J lost 2, with 14 bases in between. Written as DNA, the CDR3 is TGTGCCAGCAGCCGCGAGGGGGGAGCTGGAAACACCATATATTTT. Amino acids: CASSREGGAGNTIYF.

The chain carries TRBV28 and TRBJ2-2; 10 nucleotides align to TRBD2. The germline V gene has CDR1 MDHEN and CDR2 SYDVKM. V was pared by 7 bases and J by 4 bases, with 12 bases of the junction left unmatched. CDR3 length equals 17 residues. This chain's CDR3 is CASNVIAGGSGTGELFF. The CDR3 DNA reads TGTGCCAGCAATGTCATAGCGGGAGGAAGTGGCACCGGGGAGCTGTTTTTT.